The source of this T cell receptor beta chain is a study of shared clonotypes between healthy human individuals. Study conclusions and caveats: Lower generation probabilities were found for non-shared clonotypes than for those shared by all four donors. In a few donors, around 5.5% of naive CD4 clonotypes appeared in common.

Clones were read by immunoSEQ multiplex PCR, and TCRdb kept only the in-frame ones, dropping some. The sample consists of a few million clones, 85% to 95% of them appearing once. About this clone itself: What it binds is unknown.

The sample was naive CD4+ T cells from PBMCs. The subset is: CD45RA+ positively selected. The sequence was obtained from a man aged 18 to 30 in good health. Some clones in this sample may be carry-over from other donors' samples.

The CDR3: CATTVNSGANVLTF. CDR3 nucleotide sequence: TGTGCCACCACAGTGAATTCTGGGGCCAACGTCCTGACTTTC. J is TRBJ2-6 and V is TRBV19; unclear D gene. The CDR3 length is 14 residues. The V end lost 10 bases, the J end lost 1 base, and 11 bases lay between the germline ends. Germline V CDR1 and CDR2: LNHDA, SQIVND (reference sequence).